This T cell receptor (beta chain) was sequenced in a study of a mutant IDH1 vaccine in newly diagnosed glioma. Assay: immunoSEQ multiplex PCR; the TCRdb copy retains only in-frame clones and omits some. The sample has some 30,000 clones, 80% to 85% seen once; the top ten hold about 28%. The CDR3 loop spans 16 amino acids. Germline assignment: CDR1 LNHNV and CDR2 YYDKDF (reference sequence). After removal of 0 bases from V and 1 base from J, the junction contained 1 base not matched to a gene. A note on this clone: Its antigen is still unknown.

Stated time point: week 47, end of study. Vaccinated patients received 300 ug of mutant IDH1 20-mer peptide per dose, with topical imiquimod. Vaccinations, eight in total, occurred in weeks 1, 3, 5, 7, 11, 15, 19, 23. Study results and limitations: The study observed vaccine-induced immune responses in roughly 95% of patients.

The specimen comprised PBMCs, sampled from a glioma patient whose treatment included an IDH1 peptide vaccine. The sequence derives from a man aged 30 to 45 with glioma. The genes are TRBV15 and TRBJ2-3; TRBD2 matches at 10 bases. Written as DNA, the CDR3 is TGTGCCACCAGCAGAGATGGACTAGCGGGCACAGATACGCAGTATTTT. Its protein product is CATSRDGLAGTDTQYF.